Listed here is a single TCR beta chain. The data were obtained in a study of blood T cell repertoires in COVID-19. J gave up 4 bases and V 5 bases, and 2 bases lay outside the gene matches. The CDR3 loop spans 13 amino acids. Here immunoSEQ multiplex PCR was the method, and the copy in TCRdb shows in-frame clones only, minus some. The table records some 190,000 clones, about 83% of them present only once. The receptor was isolated from a person aged 65 to 85 with COVID-19, enrolled during active disease. This chain connects TRBV12-3 or TRBV12-4 to TRBJ2-3; TRBD2 matches at 8 bases. Sequenced sample: peripheral blood. The CDR3 DNA reads TGTGCCAGCAGTCGGGGGGGCGCAGATACGCAGTATTTT. Translated: CASSRGGADTQYF.